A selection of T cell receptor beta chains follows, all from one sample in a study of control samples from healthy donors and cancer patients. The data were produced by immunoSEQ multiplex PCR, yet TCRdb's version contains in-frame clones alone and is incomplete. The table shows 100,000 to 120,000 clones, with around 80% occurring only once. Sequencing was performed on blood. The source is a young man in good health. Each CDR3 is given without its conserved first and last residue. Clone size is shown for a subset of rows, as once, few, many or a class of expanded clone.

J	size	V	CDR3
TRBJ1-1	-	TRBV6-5	ASSWGWDTEAF
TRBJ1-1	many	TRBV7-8	ASSLERGVPEAF
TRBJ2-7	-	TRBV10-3	AISKTGATSYEQY
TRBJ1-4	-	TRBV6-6	ASSYSRLGEKLF
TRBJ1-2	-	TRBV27	ASSLTTGDYGYT
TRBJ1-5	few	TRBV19	ASSTLNQPQH
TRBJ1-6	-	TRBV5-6	ASSNRDRNSPLH
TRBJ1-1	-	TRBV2	ASSARGQGVTEAF
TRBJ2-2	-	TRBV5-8	ASSLVPRANTGELF
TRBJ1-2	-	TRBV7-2	ASSLEKDIYGYT
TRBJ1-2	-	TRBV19	ASSIGQGPWGYT
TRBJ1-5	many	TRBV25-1	ASSGGAGNQPQH
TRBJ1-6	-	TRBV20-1	SASVKSRDRGPSSYNSPLH
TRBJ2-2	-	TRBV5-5	ASSLAGLNTGELF
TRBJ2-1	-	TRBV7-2	ASSLVSGGAREQF
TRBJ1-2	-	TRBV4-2	ASSPKEGGYGYT
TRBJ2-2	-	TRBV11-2	ASSLRGAGTTGELF
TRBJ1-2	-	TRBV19	ASTPNGGIGGYT
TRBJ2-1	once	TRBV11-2	ASSPRDVDDNEQF
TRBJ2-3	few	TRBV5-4	ASSLARLAGPHTDTQY
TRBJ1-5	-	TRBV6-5	ASEPRAGGQPQH
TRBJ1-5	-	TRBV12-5	ASGLGPYSNQPQH
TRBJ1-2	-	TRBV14	ASSHPGYYGYT
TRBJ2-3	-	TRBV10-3	AISEWDTRGLTDTQY
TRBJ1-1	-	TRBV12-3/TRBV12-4	ASSLGTSKAF
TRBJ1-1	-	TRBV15	ATSRLLGNTEAF
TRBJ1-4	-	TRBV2	ASTRTGGLGNEKLF
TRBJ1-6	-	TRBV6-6	ASSEYRENSPLH
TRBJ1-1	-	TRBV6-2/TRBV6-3	ASSLLPSPEAF
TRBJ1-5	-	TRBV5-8	ASRRTGASNQPQH
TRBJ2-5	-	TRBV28	ASSFLRDRVD
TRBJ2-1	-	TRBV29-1	SVNLQGGFYNEQF
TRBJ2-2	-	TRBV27	ASRGGANTGELF
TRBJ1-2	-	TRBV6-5	ASRQGQGGGYT
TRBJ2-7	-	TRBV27	ASSLKPTYEQY
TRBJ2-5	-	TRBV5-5	ASSKGTGQGTQY
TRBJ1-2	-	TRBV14	ASSRIRTGTYGYT
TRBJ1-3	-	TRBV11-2	ASSSNDRVPGNTIY
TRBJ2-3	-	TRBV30	AWSSYGDTQY
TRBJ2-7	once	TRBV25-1	ASSGRQGESSYEQY
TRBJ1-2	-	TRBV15	ATSREEGLYGYT
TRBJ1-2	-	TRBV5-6	ASSPRTGWDYGYT
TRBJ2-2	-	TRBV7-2	ASSSTRLAGGMNTGELF
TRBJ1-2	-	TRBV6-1	ASSEWDGYT
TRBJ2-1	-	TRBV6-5	ASSYGGPRWF
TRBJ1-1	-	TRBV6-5	ASSYSWTSPEAF
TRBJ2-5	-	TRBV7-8	ASSPQETQY
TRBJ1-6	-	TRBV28	ASSLWADNSPLH
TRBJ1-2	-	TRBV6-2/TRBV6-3	ASSYSASGEGYT
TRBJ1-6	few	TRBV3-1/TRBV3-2	ASRDSTSPLH
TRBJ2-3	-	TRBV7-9	ASSFSMGTDTQY
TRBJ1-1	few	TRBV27	ASSTRQGTEAF
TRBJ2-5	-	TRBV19	ASSMGETQY
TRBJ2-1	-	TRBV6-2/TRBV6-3	ASSYPGGLAGGAYNEQF
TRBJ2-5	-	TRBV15	ATSTTPRRGFAFSETQY
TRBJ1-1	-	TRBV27	ASSLFQNTEAF
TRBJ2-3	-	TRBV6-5	ASSYTTRRGDTQY
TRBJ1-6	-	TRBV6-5	ASWQHTNSPLH
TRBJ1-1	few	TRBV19	ASSPRGKGTEAF
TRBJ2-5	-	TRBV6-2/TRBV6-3	ASSYSPGEMKTQY